The source of this T cell receptor (beta chain) is a study of cytomegalovirus exposure and HLA in healthy donors. Study-wide results and caveats: Rarity characterized most TCR sequences, yet some public TCRs appeared in many donors. Reports credit the classifier with highly specific, highly sensitive diagnosis of cytomegalovirus status.

Of note for this clone: Its antigen remains unknown. Other DNA sequences from this sample encode an identical CDR3 as well.

Germline loops: CDR1 MDHEN, CDR2 SYDVKM. V was clipped by 2 bases and J by 4 bases, with 3 bases between them. The CDR3 has 11 amino acids. This table comes from immunoSEQ multiplex PCR, and its TCRdb copy is limited to in-frame clones, with some not included. The top ten clones hold 6% to 6.5% of a sample with roughly 98,000 clones, roughly nine tenths of them seen once. Sequences were obtained from PBMCs. The source is a man aged 18 to 29 in good health and CMV-seropositive. This chain uses TRBV28 with TRBJ2-7; no definite D call. CDR3 amino acids: CASSLQYEQYF. The CDR3, as DNA: TGTGCCAGCAGTTTACAATACGAGCAGTACTTC.